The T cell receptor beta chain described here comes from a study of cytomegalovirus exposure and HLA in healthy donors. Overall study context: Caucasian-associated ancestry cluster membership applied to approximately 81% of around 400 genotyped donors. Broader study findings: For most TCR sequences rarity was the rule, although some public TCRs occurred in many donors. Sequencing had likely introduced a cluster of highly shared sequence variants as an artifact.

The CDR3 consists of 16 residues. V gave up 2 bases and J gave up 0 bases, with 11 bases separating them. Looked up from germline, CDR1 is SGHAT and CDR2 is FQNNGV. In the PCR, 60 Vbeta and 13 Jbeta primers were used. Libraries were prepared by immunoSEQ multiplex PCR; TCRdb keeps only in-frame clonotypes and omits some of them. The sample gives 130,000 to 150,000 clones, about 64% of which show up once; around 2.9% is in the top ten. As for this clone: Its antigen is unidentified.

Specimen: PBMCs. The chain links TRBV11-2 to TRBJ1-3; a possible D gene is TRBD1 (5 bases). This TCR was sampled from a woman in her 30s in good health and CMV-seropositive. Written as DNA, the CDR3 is TGTGCCAGCAGCTTAACTACAGGAAGCTCTGGAAACACCATATATTTT. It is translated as CASSLTTGSSGNTIYF.